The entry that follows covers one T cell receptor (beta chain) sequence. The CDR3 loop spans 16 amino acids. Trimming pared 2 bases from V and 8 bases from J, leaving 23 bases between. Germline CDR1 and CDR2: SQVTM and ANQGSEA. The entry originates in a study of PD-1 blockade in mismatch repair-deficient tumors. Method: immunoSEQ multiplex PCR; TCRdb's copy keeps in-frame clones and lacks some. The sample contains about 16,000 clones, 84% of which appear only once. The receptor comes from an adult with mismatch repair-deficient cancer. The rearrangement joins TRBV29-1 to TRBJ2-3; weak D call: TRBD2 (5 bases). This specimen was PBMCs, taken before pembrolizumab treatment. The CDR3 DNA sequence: TGCAGCGTTGAACCCCGATTAGGTCAGGTTGGAGGTACGCAGTATTTT. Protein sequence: CSVEPRLGQVGGTQYF.